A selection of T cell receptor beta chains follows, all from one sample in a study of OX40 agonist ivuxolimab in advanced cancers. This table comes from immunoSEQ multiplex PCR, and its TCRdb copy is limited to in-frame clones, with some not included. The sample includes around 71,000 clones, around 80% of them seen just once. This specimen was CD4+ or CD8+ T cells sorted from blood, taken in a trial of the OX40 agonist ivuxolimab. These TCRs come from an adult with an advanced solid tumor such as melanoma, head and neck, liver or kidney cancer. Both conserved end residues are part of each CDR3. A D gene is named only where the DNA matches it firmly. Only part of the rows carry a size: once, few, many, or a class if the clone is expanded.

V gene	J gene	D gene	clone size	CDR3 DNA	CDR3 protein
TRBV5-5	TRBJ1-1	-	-	TGTGCCAGCAGCTCTCCGGGCGGTAACACTGAAGCTTTCTTT	CASSSPGGNTEAFF
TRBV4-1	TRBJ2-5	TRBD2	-	TGCGCCAGCAGCCCTGGGACTAGCGGGAGACAGGAGACCCAGTACTTC	CASSPGTSGRQETQYF
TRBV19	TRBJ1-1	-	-	TGTGCCAGTAGTGCCAGGGGTATTCCTGGAGCTTTCTTT	CASSARGIPGAFF
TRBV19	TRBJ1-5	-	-	TGTGCCAGTCGAAATACAGGGCCCAGCAATCAGCCCCAGCATTTT	CASRNTGPSNQPQHF
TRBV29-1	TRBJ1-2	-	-	TGCAGCGTTGGTAAGGCGAACTATGGCTACACCTTC	CSVGKANYGYTF
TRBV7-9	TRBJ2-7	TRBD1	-	TGTGCCAGCAGCCCGACAGGGTACGAGCAGTACTTC	CASSPTGYEQYF
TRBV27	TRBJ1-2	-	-	TGTGCCAGCAGTTTTAGCAGACTCAACTATGGCTACACCTTC	CASSFSRLNYGYTF
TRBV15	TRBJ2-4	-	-	TGTGCCACCAGCAGAGATTCGAAAAACATTCAGTACTTC	CATSRDSKNIQYF
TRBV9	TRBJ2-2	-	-	TGTGCCAGCAGCGAGCGTCCTAGCGAGGTCAGGGAGCTGTTTTTT	CASSERPSEVRELFF
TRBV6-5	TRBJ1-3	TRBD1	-	TGTGCCAGCAGAAGAGGACAGGGAAGCGGAAACACCATATATTTT	CASRRGQGSGNTIYF
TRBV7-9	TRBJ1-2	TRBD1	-	TGTGCCAGCAGCCAACCGACAGGGTTCGGCTACACCTTC	CASSQPTGFGYTF
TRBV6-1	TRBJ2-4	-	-	TGTGCCAGCAGTGAACTGGGGGGCCTTTTAGCCAAAAACATTCAGTACTTC	CASSELGGLLAKNIQYF
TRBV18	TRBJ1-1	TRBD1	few	TGTGCCAGCTCACCGCGGACAGGGCGGGTGGACACTGAAGCTTTCTTT	CASSPRTGRVDTEAFF
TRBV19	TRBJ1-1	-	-	TGTGCCAGTAGTCCTGGACCCCCTTTTAACACTGAAGCTTTCTTT	CASSPGPPFNTEAFF